This TCR beta chain was found in a study of patients and donors after allogeneic stem cell transplantation. With 7 bases removed from V and 0 bases from J, the gap between germline ends came to 11 bases. Germline V gene sequence: CDR1 SGHRS, CDR2 YFSETQ. The CDR3 runs 14 residues. One entry per CDR3 protein, called by TCRdb with MiXCR from the RT-PCR reads. The sample has about 400,000 distinct CDR3 sequences; around 15% are singletons. This clonotype came up many times. V and J are TRBV5-1 and TRBJ2-4; possibly TRBD1 for D (6 bases). The specimen was blood, either unsorted or a sorted T cell fraction (not recorded which). The sequence was obtained from a human donor who was either an allogeneic HSCT recipient or a stem cell or donor lymphocyte infusion donor (not recorded which). It is not recorded whose cells these are; they may come from a transplant donor. The CDR3 sequence is CASADSLAKNIQYF. The CDR3 DNA sequence: TGCGCCAGCGCGGACAGTCTAGCCAAAAACATTCAGTACTTC. The whole variable domain, filled in from reference TRBV5-1 and TRBJ2-4, reads KAGVTQTPRYLIKTRGQQVTLSCSPISGHRSVSWYQQTPGQGLQFLFEYFSETQRNKGNFPGRFSGRQFSNSRSEMNVSTLELGDSALYLCASADSLAKNIQYFGAGTRLSVL.